This TCR beta chain derives from a study of identical twins. Overall study findings and caveats: Conclusions were drawn cross-sectionally by statistical analysis, without following the same donors.

The CDR3 covers 15 residues. Trimming removed 6 bases from V and 0 bases from J, with 11 bases in between. TCRdb itself ran the 5' RACE reads through MiXCR, one entry per CDR3 protein. The table shows around 470,000 distinct CDR3 sequences, with 14% occurring only once. Worth noting for this clonotype: Its specificity is unknown.

The data also belong to a second study, concerning yellow fever vaccine responses in identical twins.

Input material: CD4+ T cells sorted from blood. This receptor was obtained from a woman under 30 in good health. This chain joins TRBV12-3 or TRBV12-4 and TRBJ2-2; D not certain. CDR3 region: CASSPVAANTGELFF. In nucleotides, the CDR3 is TGTGCCAGCAGCCCTGTGGCGGCGAACACCGGGGAGCTGTTTTTT.